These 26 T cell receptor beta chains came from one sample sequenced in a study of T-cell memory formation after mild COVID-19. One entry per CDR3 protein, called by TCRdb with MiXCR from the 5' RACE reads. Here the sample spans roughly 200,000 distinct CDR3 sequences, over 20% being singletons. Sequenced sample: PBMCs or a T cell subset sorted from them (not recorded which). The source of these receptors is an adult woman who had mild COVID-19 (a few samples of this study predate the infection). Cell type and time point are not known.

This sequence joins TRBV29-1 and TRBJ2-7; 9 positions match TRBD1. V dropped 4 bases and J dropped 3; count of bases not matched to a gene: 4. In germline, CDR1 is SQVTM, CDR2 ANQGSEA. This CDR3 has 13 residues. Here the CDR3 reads CSVGGTGSYEQYF. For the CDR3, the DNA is TGCAGCGTTGGTGGGACAGGGAGCTACGAGCAGTACTTC.

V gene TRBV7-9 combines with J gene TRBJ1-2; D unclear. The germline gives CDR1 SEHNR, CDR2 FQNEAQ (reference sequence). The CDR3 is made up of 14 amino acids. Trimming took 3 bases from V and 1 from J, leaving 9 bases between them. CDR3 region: CASSFASFNYGYTF. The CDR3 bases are TGTGCCAGCAGCTTTGCCAGTTTTAACTATGGCTACACCTTC.

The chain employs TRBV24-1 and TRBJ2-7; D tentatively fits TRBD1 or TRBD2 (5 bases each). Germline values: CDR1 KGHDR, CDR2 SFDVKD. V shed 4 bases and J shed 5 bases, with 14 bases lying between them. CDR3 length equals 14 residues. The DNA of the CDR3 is TGTGCCACCAGTGACGTGGGACGGTCGGACGAGCAGTACTTC. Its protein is CATSDVGRSDEQYF.

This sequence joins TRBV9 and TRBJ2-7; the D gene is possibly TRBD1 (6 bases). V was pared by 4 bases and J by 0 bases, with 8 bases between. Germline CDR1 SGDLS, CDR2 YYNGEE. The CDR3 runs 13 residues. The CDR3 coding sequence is TGTGCCAGCAGCCGGGACAACTCCTACGAGCAGTACTTC. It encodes CASSRDNSYEQYF.

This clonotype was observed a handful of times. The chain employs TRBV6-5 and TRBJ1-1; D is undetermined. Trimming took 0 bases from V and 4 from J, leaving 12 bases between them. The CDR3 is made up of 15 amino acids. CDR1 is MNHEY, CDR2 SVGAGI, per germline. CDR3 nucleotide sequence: TGTGCCAGCAGTTACTCGGAGGGTGTGAGCACTGAAGCTTTCTTT. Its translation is CASSYSEGVSTEAFF.

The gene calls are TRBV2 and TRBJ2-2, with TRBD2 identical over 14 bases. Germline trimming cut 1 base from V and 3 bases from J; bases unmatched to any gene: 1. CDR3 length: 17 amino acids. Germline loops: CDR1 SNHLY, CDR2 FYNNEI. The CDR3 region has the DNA TGTGCCAGCAGTGAAGGACTAGCGGGAGGGTACACCGGGGAGCTGTTTTTT. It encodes CASSEGLAGGYTGELFF.

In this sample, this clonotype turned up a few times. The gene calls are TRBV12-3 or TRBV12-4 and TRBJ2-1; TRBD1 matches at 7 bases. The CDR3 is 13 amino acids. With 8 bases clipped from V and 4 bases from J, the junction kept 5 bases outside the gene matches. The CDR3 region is CASSWTGYNEQFF. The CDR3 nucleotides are TGTGCCAGCTCCTGGACAGGTTACAATGAGCAGTTCTTC.

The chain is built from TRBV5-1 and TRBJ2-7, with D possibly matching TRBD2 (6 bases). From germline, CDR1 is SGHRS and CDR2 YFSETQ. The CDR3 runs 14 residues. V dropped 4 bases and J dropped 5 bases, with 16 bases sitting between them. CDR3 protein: CASSPGAYLDEQYF. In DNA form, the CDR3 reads TGCGCCAGCAGCCCGGGAGCATATTTGGACGAGCAGTACTTC.

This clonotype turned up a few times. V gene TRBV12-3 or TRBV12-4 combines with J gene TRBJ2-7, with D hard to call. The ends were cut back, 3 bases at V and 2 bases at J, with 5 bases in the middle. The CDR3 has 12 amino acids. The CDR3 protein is CASSFQTYEQYF. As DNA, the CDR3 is TGTGCCAGCAGTTTCCAAACCTACGAGCAGTACTTC.

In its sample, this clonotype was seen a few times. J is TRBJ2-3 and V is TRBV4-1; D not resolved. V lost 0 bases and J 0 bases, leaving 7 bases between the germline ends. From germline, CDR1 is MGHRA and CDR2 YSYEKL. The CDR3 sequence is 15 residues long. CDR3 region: CASSQDWPSTDTQYF. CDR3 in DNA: TGCGCCAGCAGCCAAGATTGGCCTAGCACAGATACGCAGTATTTT.

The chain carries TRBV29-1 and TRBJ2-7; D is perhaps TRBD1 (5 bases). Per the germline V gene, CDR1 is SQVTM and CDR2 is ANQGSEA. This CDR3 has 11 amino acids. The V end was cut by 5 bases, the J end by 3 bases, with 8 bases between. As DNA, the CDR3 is TGCAGCGTTACCGACAGCTACGAGCAGTACTTC. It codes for CSVTDSYEQYF.

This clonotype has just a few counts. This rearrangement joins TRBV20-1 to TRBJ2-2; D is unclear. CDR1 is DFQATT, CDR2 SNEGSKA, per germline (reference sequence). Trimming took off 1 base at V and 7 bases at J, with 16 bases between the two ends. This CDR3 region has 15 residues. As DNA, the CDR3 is TGCAGTGCTAGAGCCAGCCTGACGGCGGTCGGGGAGCTGTTTTTT. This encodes CSARASLTAVGELFF.

CDR3 DNA: TGTGCCAGCACCGACAGGGCGGAGCAGTTCTTC. Translating it yields CASTDRAEQFF. The chain couples TRBV6-2 or TRBV6-3 to TRBJ2-1, with TRBD1 matching 7 bases. After removal of 7 bases from V and 10 bases from J, the junction contained 4 bases not matched to a gene. This CDR3 contains 11 residues. The germline V gene encodes CDR1 MNHEY and CDR2 SVGEGT.

The CDR3: CASSPYTGANEKLFF. CDR3 nucleotide sequence: TGTGCCAGCAGTCCGTATACAGGGGCTAATGAAAAACTGTTTTTT. The V gene is TRBV12-3 or TRBV12-4, the J gene TRBJ1-4, with 7 bases that match TRBD1. The CDR3 is 15 amino acids. V was clipped by 5 bases and J by 3 bases; unmatched bases: 6.

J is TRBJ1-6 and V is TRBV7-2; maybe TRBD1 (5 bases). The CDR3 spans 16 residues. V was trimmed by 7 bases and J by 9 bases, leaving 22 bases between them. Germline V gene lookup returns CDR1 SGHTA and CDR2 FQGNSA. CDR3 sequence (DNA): TGTGCCAGCAAGTTATCGGGAGGGGATTACTTTTCACCCCTCCACTTT. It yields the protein CASKLSGGDYFSPLHF.

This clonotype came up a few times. The chain's CDR3 is CASSPDGAGPSGGDNEQFF. The CDR3 nucleotides are TGTGCCAGCAGTCCTGACGGCGCCGGGCCTAGCGGGGGGGACAATGAGCAGTTCTTC. This chain joins TRBV6-5 and TRBJ2-1; 12 positions agree with TRBD2. CDR1 and CDR2 (germline): MNHEY, SVGAGI. After removal of 5 bases from V and 5 bases from J, the junction contained 16 bases not matched to a gene. CDR3 size: 19 residues.

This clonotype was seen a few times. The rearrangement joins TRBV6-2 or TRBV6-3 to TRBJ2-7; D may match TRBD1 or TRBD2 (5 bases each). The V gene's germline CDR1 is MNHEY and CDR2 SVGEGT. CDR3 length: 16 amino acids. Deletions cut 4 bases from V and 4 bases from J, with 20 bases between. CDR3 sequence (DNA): TGTGCCAGCAGTTGGAGCCAAACAGAGGGGTCTTACGAGCAGTACTTC. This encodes CASSWSQTEGSYEQYF.

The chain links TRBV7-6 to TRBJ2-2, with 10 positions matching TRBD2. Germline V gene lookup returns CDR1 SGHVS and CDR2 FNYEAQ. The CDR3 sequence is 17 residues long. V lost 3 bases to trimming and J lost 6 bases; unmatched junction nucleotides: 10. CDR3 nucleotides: TGTGCCAGCAGCTTCGAGGCTAGCGGGAGTCCGCCCGGGGAGCTGTTTTTT. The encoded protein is CASSFEASGSPPGELFF.

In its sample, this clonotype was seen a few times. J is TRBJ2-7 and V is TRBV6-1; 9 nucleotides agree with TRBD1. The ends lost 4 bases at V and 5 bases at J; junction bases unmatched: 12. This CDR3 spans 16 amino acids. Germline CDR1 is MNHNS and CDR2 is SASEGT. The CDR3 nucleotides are TGTGCCAGCAGTGGGCCCTTAGGGACAGGGTTCCACGAGCAGTACTTC. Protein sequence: CASSGPLGTGFHEQYF.

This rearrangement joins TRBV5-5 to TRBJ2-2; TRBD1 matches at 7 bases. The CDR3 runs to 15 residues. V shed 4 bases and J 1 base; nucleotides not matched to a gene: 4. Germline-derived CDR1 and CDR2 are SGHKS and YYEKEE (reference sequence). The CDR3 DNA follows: TGTGCCAGCAGCCGGGACAGTGGGAACACCGGGGAGCTGTTTTTT. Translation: CASSRDSGNTGELFF.

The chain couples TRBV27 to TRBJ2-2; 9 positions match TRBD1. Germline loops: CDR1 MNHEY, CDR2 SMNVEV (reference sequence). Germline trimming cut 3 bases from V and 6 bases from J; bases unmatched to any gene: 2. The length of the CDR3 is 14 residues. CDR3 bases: TGTGCCAGCAGTTTTGACAGGGGGGCCGGGGAGCTGTTTTTT. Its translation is CASSFDRGAGELFF.

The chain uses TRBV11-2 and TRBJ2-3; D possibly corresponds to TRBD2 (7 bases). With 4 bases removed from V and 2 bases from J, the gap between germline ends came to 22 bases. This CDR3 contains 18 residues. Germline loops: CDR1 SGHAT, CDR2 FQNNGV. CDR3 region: CASSCHGGLGLPTDTQYF. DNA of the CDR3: TGTGCCAGCAGCTGCCACGGGGGGCTAGGGCTACCCACAGATACGCAGTATTTT.

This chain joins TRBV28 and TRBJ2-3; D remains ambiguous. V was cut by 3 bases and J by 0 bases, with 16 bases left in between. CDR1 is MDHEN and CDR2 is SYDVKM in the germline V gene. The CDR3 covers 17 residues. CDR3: CASSLDAALSSTDTQYF. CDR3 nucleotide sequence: TGTGCCAGCAGTTTGGACGCTGCGTTGAGTAGCACAGATACGCAGTATTTT.

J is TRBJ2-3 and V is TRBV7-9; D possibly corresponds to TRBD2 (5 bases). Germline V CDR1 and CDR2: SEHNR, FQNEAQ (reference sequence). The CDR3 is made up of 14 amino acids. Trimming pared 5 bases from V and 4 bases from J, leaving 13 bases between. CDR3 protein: CASSSGMGSDTQYF. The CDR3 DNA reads TGTGCCAGCAGCAGCGGCATGGGGTCAGATACGCAGTATTTT.

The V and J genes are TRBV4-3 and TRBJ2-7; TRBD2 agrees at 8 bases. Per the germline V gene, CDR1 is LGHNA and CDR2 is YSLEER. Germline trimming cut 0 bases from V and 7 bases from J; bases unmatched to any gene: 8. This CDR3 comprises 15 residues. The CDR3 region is CASSQDGGAMGEQYF. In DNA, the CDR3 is TGCGCCAGCAGCCAAGACGGGGGGGCGATGGGGGAGCAGTACTTC.

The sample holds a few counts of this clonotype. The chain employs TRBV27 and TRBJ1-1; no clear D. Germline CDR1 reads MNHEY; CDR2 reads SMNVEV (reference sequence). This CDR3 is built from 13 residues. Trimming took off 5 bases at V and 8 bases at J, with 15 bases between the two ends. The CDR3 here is CASSPPGRNEAFF. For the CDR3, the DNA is TGTGCCAGCAGTCCCCCCGGGAGGAACGAAGCTTTCTTT.